Described below is a single T cell receptor beta chain sequence and its context. Its antigen is still unknown. This entry is derived from a study of cytomegalovirus exposure and HLA in healthy donors. The study, taken as a whole, reports: When analyzed later, a missense DCLRE1C variant was found to be linked to TCR beta V- and J-gene trimming.

It was with 60 Vbeta and 13 Jbeta primers that the PCR ran. Here immunoSEQ multiplex PCR was the method, and the copy in TCRdb shows in-frame clones only, minus some. Seen in this sample are 100,000 to 150,000 clones; the ten most common clones hold 1.5% to 2%. This CDR3 region has 14 residues. The germline V gene has CDR1 SGHDT and CDR2 YYEEEE. Trimming at V came to 5 bases and at J to 8 bases, leaving 8 bases not matched to a gene. The sequenced sample consisted of PBMCs. The V call is TRBV5-6, the J call TRBJ1-4; TRBD1 matches at 8 bases. This receptor was obtained from a man younger than 35 in good health and CMV-seronegative. The CDR3 region has the DNA TGTGCCAGCAGTCGCGACAGGGGCCACGAAAAACTGTTTTTT. The encoded protein is CASSRDRGHEKLFF.